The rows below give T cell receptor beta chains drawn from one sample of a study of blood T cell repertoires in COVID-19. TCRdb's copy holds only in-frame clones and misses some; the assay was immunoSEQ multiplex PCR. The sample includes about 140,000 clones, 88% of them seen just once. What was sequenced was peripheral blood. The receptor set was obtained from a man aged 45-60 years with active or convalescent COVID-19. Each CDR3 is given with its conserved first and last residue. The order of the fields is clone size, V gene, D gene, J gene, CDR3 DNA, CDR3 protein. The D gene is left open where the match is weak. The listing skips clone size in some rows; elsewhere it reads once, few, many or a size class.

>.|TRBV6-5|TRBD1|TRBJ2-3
TGTGCCAGCAGGTTACAGGGGGCAGATACGCAGTATTTT
CASRLQGADTQYF
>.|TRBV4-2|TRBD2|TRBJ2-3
TGTGCCAGCAGCCAAGAAGCTAGCGGGAGGAAGACAGATACGCAGTATTTT
CASSQEASGRKTDTQYF
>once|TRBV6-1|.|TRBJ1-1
TGTGCCAGCAGTGACCCCCCAACAGGGTGGGGTGAAGCTTTCTTT
CASSDPPTGWGEAFF
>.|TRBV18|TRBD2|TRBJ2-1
TGTGCCAGCTCACCACTCGCTAGCGGGGCCGGGAATGAGCAGTTCTTC
CASSPLASGAGNEQFF
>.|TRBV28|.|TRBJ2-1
TGTGCCAGCAGTTTAAGGCGGGACCCCTACAATGAGCAGTTCTTC
CASSLRRDPYNEQFF
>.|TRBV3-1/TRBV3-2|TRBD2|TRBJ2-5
TGTGCCAGCAGCCACTTAGCGGGAGAAGAGACCCAGTACTTC
CASSHLAGEETQYF
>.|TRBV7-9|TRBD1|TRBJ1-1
TGTGCCAGCAGCTTAGCGGGACAGGGGGCTAAAGCTTTCTTT
CASSLAGQGAKAFF
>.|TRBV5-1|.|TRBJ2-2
TGCGCCAGCAGCCTCCGACAGGCAGGGAACACCGGGGAGCTGTTTTTT
CASSLRQAGNTGELFF
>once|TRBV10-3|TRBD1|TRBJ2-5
TGTGCCATCAGTGAGCCGGGACAGGGGGCGCGTGAGACCCAGTACTTC
CAISEPGQGARETQYF
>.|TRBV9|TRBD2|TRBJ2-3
TGTGCCAGCAGCGTAAGAGGGACTAGCGGGGGCCTTAGCACAGATACGCAGTATTTT
CASSVRGTSGGLSTDTQYF
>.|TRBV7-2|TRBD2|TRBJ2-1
TGTGCCAGCAGCTTAGCGGGCCTAGCGGTATACAATGAGCAGTTCTTC
CASSLAGLAVYNEQFF
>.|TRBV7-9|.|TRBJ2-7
TGTGCCAGCAGCTCTCTGAGGGAATACTCCTACGAGCAGTACTTC
CASSSLREYSYEQYF
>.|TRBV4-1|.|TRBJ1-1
TGCGCCAGCAGCCAAGTTAGGAGACGGCTAAAGAACACTGAAGCTTTCTTT
CASSQVRRRLKNTEAFF
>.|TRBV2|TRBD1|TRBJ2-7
TGTGCCAGCAGTGGACAGGGCTACGAGCAGTACTTC
CASSGQGYEQYF
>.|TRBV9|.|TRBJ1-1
TGTGCCAGCAGCGTAGGACTTATGAACACTGAAGCTTTCTTT
CASSVGLMNTEAFF
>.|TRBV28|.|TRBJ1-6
TGTGCCAGCAGTTTAAAGTGGCCTCGAGGTAATTCACCCCTCCACTTT
CASSLKWPRGNSPLHF
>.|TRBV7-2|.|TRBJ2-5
TGTGCCAGCAGCTTTGGGGTGCGGGGTTACAAGACCCAGTACTTC
CASSFGVRGYKTQYF
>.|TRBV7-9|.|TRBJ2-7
TGTGCCAGCAGCTTATCGCATGGGCACCGGGAGCAGTACTTC
CASSLSHGHREQYF
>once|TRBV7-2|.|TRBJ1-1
TGTGCCAGCAGCTTAGCGTCGGCGAGGGACACTGAAGCTTTCTTT
CASSLASARDTEAFF
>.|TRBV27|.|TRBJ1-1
TGTGCCACCATTGCCCAGGATACTGAAGCTTTCTTT
CATIAQDTEAFF
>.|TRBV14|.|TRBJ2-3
TGTGCCAGCAGCCCGATCCAGACTATAACGAGCACAGATACGCAGTATTTT
CASSPIQTITSTDTQYF